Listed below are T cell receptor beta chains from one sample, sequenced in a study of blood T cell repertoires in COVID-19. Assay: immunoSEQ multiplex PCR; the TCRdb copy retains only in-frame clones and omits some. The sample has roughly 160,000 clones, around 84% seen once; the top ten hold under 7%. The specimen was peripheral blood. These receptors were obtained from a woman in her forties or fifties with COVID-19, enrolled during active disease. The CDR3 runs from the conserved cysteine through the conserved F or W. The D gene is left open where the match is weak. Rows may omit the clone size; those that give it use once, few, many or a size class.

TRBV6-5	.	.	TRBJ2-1	TGTGCCAGCCTGGACTCATACAATGAGCAGTTCTTC	CASLDSYNEQFF
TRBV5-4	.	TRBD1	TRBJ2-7	TGTGCCAGCAGCTTGACCGGGACAGCCTCCTACGAGCAGTACTTC	CASSLTGTASYEQYF
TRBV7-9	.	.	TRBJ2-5	TGTGCCAGCAGCTTAAACATCGGGGGGCGAGAGACCCAGTACTTC	CASSLNIGGRETQYF
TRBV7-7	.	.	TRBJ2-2	TGTGCTAGCAGCTCGGTGGCGGGGCCCCCATTGGCCGGGGAGCTGTTTTTT	CASSSVAGPPLAGELFF
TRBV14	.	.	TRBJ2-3	TGTGCCAGCAGCCAAGTTATCACAGATACGCAGTATTTT	CASSQVITDTQYF
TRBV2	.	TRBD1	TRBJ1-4	TGTGCCAGCCGGGACAGTATATGGAAGGCTAATGAAAAACTGTTTTTT	CASRDSIWKANEKLFF
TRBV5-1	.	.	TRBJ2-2	TGCGCCAGCAGCTCGAAACAGGTCTCACTCACCGGGGAGCTGTTTTTT	CASSSKQVSLTGELFF
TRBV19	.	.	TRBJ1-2	TGTGCCAGTAGTATTAACCCCACTCTTAACTATGGCTACACCTTC	CASSINPTLNYGYTF
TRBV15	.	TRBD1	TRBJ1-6	TGTGCCACCAGCAGTCTCCAGACAGGGGCCAATTCACCCCTCCACTTT	CATSSLQTGANSPLHF
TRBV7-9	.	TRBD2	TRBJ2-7	TGTGCCAGCAGCCCCACAACTAGCGGGGGCTCAAGCTCCTACGAGCAGTACTTC	CASSPTTSGGSSSYEQYF
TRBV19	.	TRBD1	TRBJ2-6	TGTGCCAGTGGAGACAGGGGGAGCTCTGGGGCCAACGTCCTGACTTTC	CASGDRGSSGANVLTF
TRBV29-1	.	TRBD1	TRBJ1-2	TGCAGCGTTGAAGACCTCGGGACAGGGGGCTATGGCTACACCTTC	CSVEDLGTGGYGYTF
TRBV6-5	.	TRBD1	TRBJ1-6	TGTGCCAGCAGTCGACAGGGGAATAATTCACCCCTCCACTTT	CASSRQGNNSPLHF
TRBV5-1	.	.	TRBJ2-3	TGCGCCAGCGGGTTAGGACTACCCACAGATACGCAGTATTTT	CASGLGLPTDTQYF
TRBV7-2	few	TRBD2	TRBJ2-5	TGTGCCAGCAGCTTAGGTGGGACTAGCGGGGGCTCCGAGACCCAGTACTTC	CASSLGGTSGGSETQYF
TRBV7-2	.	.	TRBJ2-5	TGTGCCAGCAGCTTAGGAGGTTACCAAGAGACCCAGTACTTC	CASSLGGYQETQYF
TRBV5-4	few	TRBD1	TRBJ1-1	TGTGCCAGCAGCACCTCAGGGGGCTTGGAAGCTTTCTTT	CASSTSGGLEAFF
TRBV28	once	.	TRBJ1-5	TGTGCCAGCAGTATGGCGGGGGGGACCCAGCATTTT	CASSMAGGTQHF
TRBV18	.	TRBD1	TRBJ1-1	TGTGCCAGCTCACCGACAGGGGAAAGGGGGAACACTGAAGCTTTCTTT	CASSPTGERGNTEAFF